This T cell receptor beta chain came from a study of lymphopenia after photon versus proton radiotherapy. Whole-study results and caveats: Survival link was tested only in deceased patients; proton benefit remains a possibility. Post-nadir diversity loss with photons came from oligoclonal expansion, particularly CD8+ Temra cells. Proton therapy kept repertoires fairly stable, unlike photons, which gained effector/memory cells.

Turning to this clone: Antigen unknown.

This CDR3 comprises 15 residues. Only in-frame clones appear in the TCRdb table, and some are missing; sequencing was by immunoSEQ multiplex PCR. The repertoire holds about 50,000 clones, with about four fifths as singletons. Here the sequenced sample was peripheral blood, taken from a patient treated with photon-based radiotherapy. This sequence was found in a man aged 45-65 years with gastric cancer. V usage is TRBV1 and J usage is TRBJ2-7; the D segment call TRBD2 is taken from the table without a DNA check. TRBV1 is given as a pseudogene. The CDR3 DNA follows: TGCACCAGCAGCCAAGTGCTAGCGGGAGACTACGAGCAGTACTTC. It codes for CTSSQVLAGDYEQYF.